The 24 T cell receptor beta chains below come from one sample, sequenced in a study of blood T cell repertoires in COVID-19. TCRdb's table, derived via immunoSEQ multiplex PCR, lists solely in-frame clones and lacks some. This table holds about 42,000 clones, around 81% found once. The sample comprised peripheral blood. Receptors originate from a man aged 45-60 years with active COVID-19.

The chain has TRBV6-5 and TRBJ1-3, with D perhaps TRBD1 (5 bases). Germline CDR1 reads MNHEY; CDR2 reads SVGAGI. The CDR3 totals 15 residues. V was clipped by 4 bases and J by 6 bases, with 16 bases between them. CDR3 sequence: CASSSSGQGENTIYF. The CDR3 bases are TGTGCCAGCAGTTCCTCCGGGCAGGGCGAAAACACCATATATTTT.

This rearrangement joins TRBV30 to TRBJ2-2, with 7 bases fitting TRBD1. Losses at the gene ends were 5 bases for V and 2 bases for J; bases not matched to a gene: 5. The germline V gene has CDR1 GTSNPN and CDR2 SVGIG (reference sequence). The CDR3 is 14 residues long. CDR3: CAWRRDRNTGELFF. As DNA, the CDR3 is TGTGCCTGGCGCCGGGACAGAAACACCGGGGAGCTGTTTTTT.

This chain joins TRBV2 and TRBJ2-1, with TRBD1 matching over 9 bases. The CDR3 extends over 15 amino acids. Germline trimming cut 6 bases from V and 6 bases from J; bases unmatched to any gene: 9. CDR1 is SNHLY and CDR2 is FYNNEI in the germline V gene. The CDR3, as DNA: TGTGCCAGCAGGACCGGGACAGGGTTCGGCAATGAGCAGTTCTTC. This codes for CASRTGTGFGNEQFF.

V usage is TRBV7-8 and J usage is TRBJ2-2; the match to TRBD1 covers 9 bases. The germline V gene encodes CDR1 SGHVS and CDR2 FQNEAQ. V lost 8 bases, J lost 0 bases, and 7 bases stayed unmatched. CDR3 length equals 16 residues. This chain's CDR3 is CASRDRGNSNTGELFF. CDR3 nucleotide sequence: TGTGCCAGCCGCGACAGGGGGAACTCGAACACCGGGGAGCTGTTTTTT. The whole variable domain, filled in from reference TRBV7-8 and TRBJ2-2, reads GAGVSQSPRYKVAKRGQDVALRCDPISGHVSLFWYQQALGQGPEFLTYFQNEAQLDKSGLPSDRFFAERPEGSVSTLKIQRTQQEDSAVYLCASRDRGNSNTGELFFGEGSRLTVL.

CDR3 nucleotides: TGTGCCAGCAGTTTATCAAGGGGCAATGAGCAGTTCTTC. As protein: CASSLSRGNEQFF. The chain carries TRBV27 and TRBJ2-1; D possibly corresponds to TRBD1 (5 bases). The ends were cut back, 0 bases at V and 6 bases at J, with 6 bases in the middle. Germline assignment: CDR1 MNHEY and CDR2 SMNVEV (reference sequence). The CDR3 has 13 amino acids.

V usage is TRBV5-8 and J usage is TRBJ2-7, with a tentative D call TRBD2 (6 bases). The CDR3 spans 15 residues. V was pared by 1 base and J by 0 bases, with 11 bases between. In germline, CDR1 is SGHTS, CDR2 YDEGEE. Here the CDR3 reads CASSLWGTDSYEQYF. The CDR3 DNA follows: TGTGCCAGCAGCTTGTGGGGGACTGACTCCTACGAGCAGTACTTC.

This clone came up a few times. The V gene is TRBV9, the J gene TRBJ2-3; TRBD1 agrees at 12 bases. With 4 bases clipped from V and 8 bases from J, the junction kept 11 bases outside the gene matches. The germline V gene has CDR1 SGDLS and CDR2 YYNGEE. CDR3 length: 16 residues. The CDR3 DNA is TGTGCCAGCAGCACGCTACAAGGGACAGGGGGCGGTACGCAGTATTTT. Translated, it gives CASSTLQGTGGGTQYF.

The V gene is TRBV12-2, the J gene TRBJ2-1; TRBD2 is taken as the D call from the table, unchecked against the DNA. TRBV12-2 is tagged as a pseudogene. This CDR3 has 18 residues. The CDR3: CASRLEGRAGGPYNEQFF. The CDR3 DNA reads TGTGCAAGTCGCTTGGAGGGAAGAGCGGGGGGGCCCTACAATGAGCAGTTCTTC.

The chain joins TRBV19 to TRBJ2-1; TRBD2 aligns across 7 bases. The CDR3 is 13 amino acids. J lost 8 bases, V lost 0 bases, and 1 base had no gene match. CDR1 and CDR2 from the germline V gene are LNHDA and SQIVND (reference sequence). CDR3 DNA sequence: TGTGCCAGTAGTATAGATCGGGGGGATGAGCAGTTCTTC. Translating it yields CASSIDRGDEQFF.

The V and J genes are TRBV6-2 or TRBV6-3 and TRBJ2-7; TRBD1 aligns across 10 bases. Unmatched junction bases numbered 1, after V lost 2 bases and J lost 3 bases. The CDR3 runs 14 residues. Per germline, CDR1 MNHEY and CDR2 SVGEGT. CDR3 DNA: TGTGCCAGCAGTTACAGGGACAGGGGCTACGAGCAGTACTTC. This gives the protein CASSYRDRGYEQYF.

The chain is built from TRBV25-1 and TRBJ1-1; no firm D call. The CDR3 has 14 amino acids. In germline, CDR1 is MGHDK, CDR2 SYGVNS. Between the trimmed V and J ends, which lost 3 bases and 1 base, there was a span of 9 bases. As DNA, the CDR3 is TGTGCCAGCAGTGACACCGGGAGGAACACTGAAGCTTTCTTT. Protein product: CASSDTGRNTEAFF.

This chain connects TRBV5-1 to TRBJ2-7; 7 bases map to TRBD1. The CDR3 is 14 amino acids. The V segment lost 4 bases and the J segment 3 bases; nucleotides outside the gene matches: 7. In germline, CDR1 is SGHRS, CDR2 YFSETQ. This CDR3 reads CASSLDRAFYEQYF. The CDR3 DNA follows: TGCGCCAGCAGCCTCGACAGGGCCTTCTACGAGCAGTACTTC. Full variable domain (rest looked up from reference TRBV5-1 and TRBJ2-7): KAGVTQTPRYLIKTRGQQVTLSCSPISGHRSVSWYQQTPGQGLQFLFEYFSETQRNKGNFPGRFSGRQFSNSRSEMNVSTLELGDSALYLCASSLDRAFYEQYFGPGTRLTVT.

The V and J genes are TRBV29-1 and TRBJ2-7; 14 nucleotides line up with TRBD2. The germline CDR1 and CDR2 sequences are SQVTM and ANQGSEA. CDR3 length: 14 amino acids. Unmatched junction bases numbered 8, after V lost 7 bases and J lost 6 bases. The CDR3: CSALTSGRAGEQYF. The CDR3 nucleotides are TGCAGCGCCTTGACTAGCGGGAGGGCCGGCGAGCAGTACTTC.

The rearrangement links TRBV19 to TRBJ2-1, with 9 bases aligning to TRBD1. The germline CDR1 and CDR2 sequences are LNHDA and SQIVND (reference sequence). The CDR3 contains 14 residues. V was clipped by 2 bases and J by 7 bases; unmatched bases: 3. CDR3 DNA sequence: TGTGCCAGTAGTATAATCGGGACAGGGAATGAGCAGTTCTTC. Translating gives CASSIIGTGNEQFF.

This clone was detected a few times. This chain uses TRBV4-3 with TRBJ1-1; 10 positions match TRBD1. This CDR3 is built from 15 residues. Unmatched junction bases numbered 9, after V lost 3 bases and J lost 8 bases. Per germline, CDR1 LGHNA and CDR2 YSLEER. Written as DNA, the CDR3 is TGCGCCAGCAGCCACCCAATACGGGACAGGGGAGAAGCTTTCTTT. Its protein product is CASSHPIRDRGEAFF.

The J gene is TRBJ2-3, the V gene TRBV7-6, with 11 bases fitting TRBD2. The CDR3 spans 15 residues. Germline loops: CDR1 SGHVS, CDR2 FNYEAQ. The junction had 4 bases not matched to a gene; V was cut back by 5 bases and J by 3 bases. The CDR3 DNA reads as TGTGCCAGCAGCGGGGGACTAGCGGAGACAGATACGCAGTATTTT. Amino acid sequence: CASSGGLAETDTQYF.

The table lists this clone with a few counts. V is TRBV7-9 and J is TRBJ1-1; 7 nucleotides match TRBD1. In germline, CDR1 is SEHNR, CDR2 FQNEAQ (reference sequence). This CDR3 contains 13 residues. V gave up 3 bases and J gave up 8 bases; unmatched junction bases: 6. DNA of the CDR3: TGTGCCAGCAGCTTGATAACAGGGGCGGAAGCTTTCTTT. It encodes CASSLITGAEAFF.

This chain links TRBV5-4 with TRBJ2-1; 8 bases are shared with TRBD1. The CDR3 has 15 amino acids. The V gene end was trimmed by 4 bases and the J gene end by 7 bases; junction bases not matched to a gene: 10. CDR1 is SGHNT and CDR2 is YYREEE in the germline V gene (reference sequence). The CDR3 DNA sequence: TGTGCCAGCAGCCCCTACCGGACAGGGAGGAATGAGCAGTTCTTC. Translated: CASSPYRTGRNEQFF.

This chain links TRBV24-1 with TRBJ2-7, with a possible D match to TRBD2 (6 bases). CDR3 size: 16 residues. V lost 0 bases and J lost 5, with 16 bases in between. The germline gives CDR1 KGHDR, CDR2 SFDVKD. The CDR3, as DNA: TGTGCCACCAGTGATTTGGAGCTAGCGTCGGGGGACGAGCAGTACTTC. As protein: CATSDLELASGDEQYF.

This clone turned up a few times. This chain joins TRBV9 and TRBJ2-5, with 9 bases that match TRBD1. CDR3 length: 16 residues. With 3 bases clipped from V and 5 bases from J, the junction kept 11 bases outside the gene matches. Looked up from germline, CDR1 is SGDLS and CDR2 is YYNGEE. The CDR3 sequence is CASSELTGGPTETQYF. In DNA, the CDR3 is TGTGCCAGCAGCGAACTAACAGGGGGCCCCACCGAGACCCAGTACTTC.

This clone was seen more than once but under ten times. This chain connects TRBV7-2 to TRBJ2-7; TRBD2 agrees at 8 bases. V shed 2 bases and J 3 bases; nucleotides not matched to a gene: 6. CDR3 length: 15 amino acids. Germline-derived CDR1 and CDR2 are SGHTA and FQGNSA. In DNA, the CDR3 is TGTGCCAGCAGCTTATCCGGCGGGGGGCTCTACGAGCAGTACTTC. As protein: CASSLSGGGLYEQYF.

The chain links TRBV7-2 to TRBJ2-7; D ambiguous. With 5 bases removed from V and 13 bases from J, the gap between germline ends came to 18 bases. Germline V lookup: CDR1 SGHTA, CDR2 FQGNSA. The CDR3 totals 12 residues. CDR3 loop: CASSLYDTEVYF. For the CDR3, the DNA is TGTGCCAGCAGCCTCTACGACACGGAAGTTTACTTC. Together with reference TRBV7-2 and TRBJ2-7, the CDR3 gives the full variable domain: GAGVSQSPSNKVTEKGKDVELRCDPISGHTALYWYRQSLGQGLEFLIYFQGNSAPDKSGLPSDRFSAERTGGSVSTLTIQRTQQEDSAVYLCASSLYDTEVYFGPGTRLTVT.

This clone was detected once. The chain is built from TRBV6-4 and TRBJ2-1; 12 bases are shared with TRBD2. This CDR3 has 16 residues. J was trimmed by 6 bases and V by 0 bases; bases with no gene match: 3. Germline V gene sequence: CDR1 MRHNA, CDR2 SNTAGT. The CDR3 region has the DNA TGTGCCAGCAGTGACTCGGCTAGCGGGGGGGCCAATGAGCAGTTCTTC. Translated, it gives CASSDSASGGANEQFF.

This clone was picked up a small number of times. This sequence joins TRBV3-1 (or the pseudogene TRBV3-2) and TRBJ2-5, with 9 bases fitting TRBD2. Germline V lookup: CDR1 LGHDT, CDR2 YNNKEL (reference sequence). V lost 0 bases to trimming and J lost 10 bases; unmatched junction nucleotides: 6. CDR3 size: 14 residues. CDR3 residues: CASSQDSAGGRQYF. The CDR3 DNA is TGTGCCAGCAGCCAAGATTCAGCGGGGGGCCGCCAGTACTTC.